Below, one T cell receptor (beta chain) is given with its context. The CDR3 is 13 amino acids. Trimming pared 3 bases from V and 4 bases from J, leaving 8 bases between. Germline V gene lookup returns CDR1 SGHTA and CDR2 FQGNSA. This sample is part of a study of tumor-infiltrating lymphocytes in oesophageal squamous cell carcinoma. Each CDR3 protein is one row after TCRdb ran MiXCR on the PCR reads. Here the sample spans fewer than 20,000 distinct CDR3 sequences, about 40% being singletons. The chain recombines TRBV7-2 with TRBJ2-3, with D perhaps TRBD1 or TRBD2 (5 bases each). The TCR sequence derives from a female donor with esophageal squamous cell carcinoma. What was sequenced was blood. CDR3 coding DNA: TGTGCCAGCAGCTTGGGGACGGCAGATACGCAGTATTTT. This encodes CASSLGTADTQYF.